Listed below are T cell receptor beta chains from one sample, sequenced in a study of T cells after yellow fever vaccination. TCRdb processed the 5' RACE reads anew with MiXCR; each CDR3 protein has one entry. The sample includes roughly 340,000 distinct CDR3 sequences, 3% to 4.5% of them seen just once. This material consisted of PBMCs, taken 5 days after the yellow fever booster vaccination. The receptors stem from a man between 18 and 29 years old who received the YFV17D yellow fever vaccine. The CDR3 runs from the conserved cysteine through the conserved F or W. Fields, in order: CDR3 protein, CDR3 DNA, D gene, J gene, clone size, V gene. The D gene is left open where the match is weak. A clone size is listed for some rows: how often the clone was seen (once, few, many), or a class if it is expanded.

CDR3: CSPVDRVNTEAFF
DNA: TGCAGCCCAGTCGACAGGGTGAACACTGAAGCTTTCTTT
D: TRBD1
J: TRBJ1-1
size: few
V: TRBV20-1

CDR3: CASKEGTGRTDTQYF
DNA: TGTGCCAGCAAGGAAGGGACAGGGCGCACAGATACGCAGTATTTT
D: TRBD1
J: TRBJ2-3
size: .
V: TRBV12-3/TRBV12-4

CDR3: CSVESGGGGYTF
DNA: TGCAGCGTTGAAAGCGGGGGCGGTGGCTACACCTTC
D: .
J: TRBJ1-2
size: many
V: TRBV29-1

CDR3: CSAPTRAAATDTQYF
DNA: TGCAGTGCTCCTACTAGAGCCGCCGCAACAGATACGCAGTATTTT
D: .
J: TRBJ2-3
size: .
V: TRBV20-1

CDR3: CASSLRGGPGEQFF
DNA: TGTGCCAGCAGCTTAAGGGGCGGCCCAGGGGAGCAGTTCTTC
D: .
J: TRBJ2-1
size: .
V: TRBV7-3

CDR3: CSVTGTLNSEAFF
DNA: TGCAGCGTGACCGGGACACTGAACTCTGAAGCTTTCTTT
D: .
J: TRBJ1-1
size: many
V: TRBV29-1

CDR3: CASSPTATDEQFF
DNA: TGTGCCAGCTCACCCACCGCGACAGATGAGCAGTTCTTC
D: .
J: TRBJ2-1
size: .
V: TRBV18

CDR3: CASSLALGGYEQYF
DNA: TGTGCCAGCAGCTTAGCGTTAGGGGGTTACGAGCAGTACTTC
D: .
J: TRBJ2-7
size: few
V: TRBV7-2

CDR3: CSARVPQGVGEAFF
DNA: TGCAGTGCTAGAGTCCCACAAGGGGTGGGGGAAGCTTTCTTT
D: .
J: TRBJ1-1
size: few
V: TRBV20-1

CDR3: CASSQDRAGQNTGELFF
DNA: TGCGCCAGCAGCCAAGATAGGGCGGGGCAGAACACCGGGGAGCTGTTTTTT
D: .
J: TRBJ2-2
size: .
V: TRBV4-3

CDR3: CASSRDSSGGAAYTQYF
DNA: TGTGCCAGCAGCCGCGACTCTAGCGGGGGGGCCGCATATACGCAGTATTTT
D: TRBD2
J: TRBJ2-3
size: many
V: TRBV14

CDR3: CASSSVGTEAFF
DNA: TGTGCCAGCAGCTCTGTTGGTACTGAAGCTTTCTTT
D: .
J: TRBJ1-1
size: many
V: TRBV7-2

CDR3: CASSEAGTNNEQFF
DNA: TGTGCCAGCAGTGAGGCGGGAACCAACAATGAGCAGTTCTTC
D: .
J: TRBJ2-1
size: few
V: TRBV25-1

CDR3: CASIGRESNQPQHF
DNA: TGTGCCAGCATTGGCAGAGAAAGCAATCAGCCCCAGCATTTT
D: .
J: TRBJ1-5
size: few
V: TRBV6-2/TRBV6-3

CDR3: CASSNRDGDWWNTEAFF
DNA: TGTGCCAGCAGCAACCGGGACGGGGATTGGTGGAACACTGAAGCTTTCTTT
D: .
J: TRBJ1-1
size: few
V: TRBV11-2

CDR3: CASSGQGGNSPLHF
DNA: TGTGCCAGCAGTGGACAGGGGGGGAATTCACCCCTCCACTTT
D: TRBD1
J: TRBJ1-6
size: few
V: TRBV2

CDR3: CASSDTSGGTDTQYF
DNA: TGTGCCAGCAGTGATACTAGCGGGGGAACAGATACGCAGTATTTT
D: TRBD2
J: TRBJ2-3
size: .
V: TRBV6-5

CDR3: CASSVEWEGFGGYTF
DNA: TGTGCCAGCAGCGTAGAATGGGAGGGATTCGGAGGCTACACCTTC
D: .
J: TRBJ1-2
size: many
V: TRBV9

CDR3: CASSRTGTNQPQHF
DNA: TGTGCCAGCAGCAGGACAGGGACCAATCAGCCCCAGCATTTT
D: TRBD1
J: TRBJ1-5
size: .
V: TRBV27

CDR3: CASSLWQATNEKLFF
DNA: TGTGCCAGCAGTTTATGGCAGGCAACTAATGAAAAACTGTTTTTT
D: .
J: TRBJ1-4
size: few
V: TRBV28

CDR3: CASSLQLGEQFF
DNA: TGTGCCAGCAGCCTCCAACTCGGTGAGCAGTTCTTC
D: .
J: TRBJ2-1
size: many
V: TRBV11-2

CDR3: CSATAPAVTNQKLFF
DNA: TGCAGTGCTACCGCCCCGGCGGTTACTAATCAAAAACTGTTTTTT
D: .
J: TRBJ1-4
size: .
V: TRBV20-1

CDR3: CAWSPPGMDTEAFF
DNA: TGTGCCTGGAGTCCCCCAGGGATGGACACTGAAGCTTTCTTT
D: .
J: TRBJ1-1
size: .
V: TRBV30

CDR3: CASSLEFLVEAFF
DNA: TGTGCCAGCAGTTTGGAGTTTCTAGTTGAAGCTTTCTTT
D: .
J: TRBJ1-1
size: many
V: TRBV28

CDR3: CASSPGQDSYNEQFF
DNA: TGTGCCAGCAGCCCGGGACAGGACTCCTACAATGAGCAGTTCTTC
D: TRBD1
J: TRBJ2-1
size: few
V: TRBV12-3/TRBV12-4

CDR3: CASSLEAGQRSLHF
DNA: TGTGCCAGCAGCTTAGAGGCAGGGCAGAGGTCCCTCCACTTT
D: .
J: TRBJ1-6
size: .
V: TRBV7-2